Following are 19 T cell receptor beta chains from one sample sequenced in a study of blood T cell repertoires in COVID-19. Assay used: immunoSEQ multiplex PCR; TCRdb lists only in-frame clones, some missing. The sample has around 170,000 clones; under 80% are singletons. Sequencing was carried out using peripheral blood. The origin of the receptors is a woman aged 80 or older with acute or convalescent COVID-19.

This sequence joins TRBV28 and TRBJ1-5, with D possibly matching TRBD1 (5 bases). CDR1 MDHEN and CDR2 SYDVKM come from the germline V gene. Trimming took off 9 bases at V and 7 bases at J, with 25 bases between the two ends. CDR3 length: 16 amino acids. The CDR3 loop reads CASSKESRGKGQPQHF. The CDR3 nucleotides are TGTGCCAGTTCCAAGGAGAGTAGGGGCAAGGGACAGCCCCAGCATTTT.

The gene calls are TRBV21-1 and TRBJ1-5; the table calls TRBD1, which could not be checked here. TRBV21-1 corresponds to a pseudogene. This CDR3 is 16 amino acids long. CDR3 nucleotide sequence: TGTGCCAGCAGCAATAGCCGGCAGGGGGCTAGGCAGCCCCAGCATTTT. This codes for CASSNSRQGARQPQHF.

This chain uses TRBV2 with TRBJ2-3; TRBD2 matches at 7 bases. The ends lost 3 bases at V and 8 bases at J; junction bases unmatched: 5. CDR1 and CDR2 (germline): SNHLY, FYNNEI. The CDR3 is made up of 13 amino acids. The chain's CDR3 is CASSDVGRGTQYF. The DNA of the CDR3 is TGTGCCAGCAGTGATGTGGGGAGGGGTACGCAGTATTTT.

This clone was found a few times. The chain has TRBV28 and TRBJ1-1; 9 nucleotides match TRBD1. The CDR3 has 15 residues. V dropped 6 bases and J dropped 5; count of bases not matched to a gene: 10. CDR1 MDHEN and CDR2 SYDVKM come from the germline V gene. CDR3 coding DNA: TGTGCCAGCAGCAAAATGTACAGGGGGCGTACTGAAGCTTTCTTT. This gives the protein CASSKMYRGRTEAFF.

This clone was seen a single time. The chain is built from TRBV7-2 and TRBJ2-1; 7 nucleotides agree with TRBD2. Germline CDR1 reads SGHTA; CDR2 reads FQGNSA. This CDR3 spans 18 amino acids. The J segment lost 0 bases and the V segment lost 5 bases, leaving 13 bases of the junction unmatched. CDR3 in amino acids: CASSKTGPAGPSYNEQFF. CDR3 in DNA: TGTGCCAGCAGCAAAACCGGCCCAGCGGGACCCTCCTACAATGAGCAGTTCTTC.

The V gene is TRBV21-1, the J gene TRBJ1-5. TRBV21-1 is tagged as a pseudogene. This CDR3 has 15 residues. Here the CDR3 reads CASSKARDGNQPQHF. The CDR3 DNA is TGTGCCAGCAGCAAAGCCCGGGATGGCAATCAGCCCCAGCATTTT.

In its sample, this clone was seen once. V gene TRBV27 combines with J gene TRBJ2-5, with D possibly being TRBD1 (6 bases). Trimming left V 3 bases short and J 5 bases short, with 13 bases between. This CDR3 is 14 amino acids long. The germline V gene encodes CDR1 MNHEY and CDR2 SMNVEV (reference sequence). CDR3 region: CASSFSGEWETQYF. The CDR3 nucleotides are TGTGCCAGCAGTTTTTCAGGGGAGTGGGAGACCCAGTACTTC.

The gene calls are TRBV6-2 or TRBV6-3 and TRBJ2-7; D remains unclear. Trimming left V 1 base short and J 0 bases short, with 13 bases between. Germline-derived CDR1 and CDR2 are MNHEY and SVGEGT. The CDR3 has 16 amino acids. CDR3 DNA sequence: TGTGCCAGCAGTTACTGGAGTGGATACACCTCCTACGAGCAGTACTTC. Translating gives CASSYWSGYTSYEQYF.

The V gene is TRBV5-1, the J gene TRBJ2-3; weak D call: TRBD2 (6 bases). Between the trimmed V and J ends, which lost 5 bases and 0 bases, there was a span of 10 bases. Germline V lookup: CDR1 SGHRS, CDR2 YFSETQ. CDR3 size: 14 residues. In DNA form, the CDR3 reads TGCGCCAGCAGTATCGGGACTAGCACAGATACGCAGTATTTT. Translating gives CASSIGTSTDTQYF.

The table lists this clone with a few counts. The chain links TRBV28 to TRBJ2-3; a possible D gene is TRBD1 (6 bases). V lost 3 bases and J 2 bases, leaving 12 bases between the germline ends. From germline, CDR1 is MDHEN and CDR2 SYDVKM. The CDR3 is 15 amino acids. The CDR3 here is CASSFGGRYTDTQYF. The CDR3 DNA reads TGTGCCAGCAGTTTTGGGGGCAGATACACAGATACGCAGTATTTT.

The chain joins TRBV6-5 to TRBJ1-2; 9 nucleotides match TRBD1. From germline, CDR1 is MNHEY and CDR2 SVGAGI. The CDR3 has 15 residues. The J segment lost 8 bases and the V segment lost 7 bases, leaving 14 bases of the junction unmatched. CDR3 sequence reads: CASIDPTGGENGYTF. CDR3 DNA sequence: TGTGCCAGCATAGACCCGACAGGGGGGGAAAACGGCTACACCTTC.

The rearrangement uses TRBV25-1 and TRBJ1-1, with D possibly matching TRBD1 (6 bases). The germline V gene encodes CDR1 MGHDK and CDR2 SYGVNS. The germline V and J ends were trimmed by 1 base and 0 bases, with 9 bases remaining between them. The CDR3 length is 15 residues. The CDR3 loop reads CASSEWGQLNTEAFF. DNA for the CDR3: TGTGCCAGCAGTGAATGGGGACAACTGAACACTGAAGCTTTCTTT.

This chain connects TRBV4-2 to TRBJ1-1; D gene uncertain. Looked up from germline, CDR1 is LGHNA and CDR2 is YNFKEQ. V dropped 0 bases and J dropped 2 bases, with 10 bases sitting between them. The CDR3 spans 15 residues. As DNA, the CDR3 is TGTGCCAGCAGCCAAGATAGCCAAGGCAACACTGAAGCTTTCTTT. Its protein product is CASSQDSQGNTEAFF.

The DNA of the CDR3 is TGTGCCAGCAGCCTCGGCGGGGATCAGCCCCAGCATTTT. As protein: CASSLGGDQPQHF. The chain combines TRBV27 with TRBJ1-5; no reliable D call. CDR1 is MNHEY, CDR2 SMNVEV, per germline (reference sequence). This CDR3 is 13 amino acids long. Deletions cut 6 bases from V and 5 bases from J, with 11 bases between.

The V gene is TRBV18, the J gene TRBJ1-1; possible D gene TRBD1, 5 bases. Trimming took off 4 bases at V and 3 bases at J, with 15 bases between the two ends. This CDR3 comprises 15 residues. Germline V gene data show CDR1 as KGHSH and CDR2 as LQKENI. CDR3 DNA: TGTGCCAGCTCACTATGGGGGGGTTTGGACACTGAAGCTTTCTTT. It translates to CASSLWGGLDTEAFF.

The chain is built from TRBV4-1 and TRBJ2-7; 10 nucleotides agree with TRBD2. The CDR3 length is 15 residues. The junction had 6 bases not matched to a gene; V was cut back by 0 bases and J by 7 bases. The germline CDR1 and CDR2 sequences are MGHRA and YSYEKL. CDR3 residues: CASSQDRDSGREQYF. CDR3 sequence (DNA): TGCGCCAGCAGCCAAGATCGTGATAGCGGGAGGGAGCAGTACTTC.

This clone was detected only once. At the DNA level, this CDR3 is encoded by other sequences in the same sample as well. This chain connects TRBV5-6 to TRBJ1-2; 7 bases align to TRBD1. J gave up 2 bases and V 3 bases, and 4 bases lay outside the gene matches. The CDR3 spans 14 residues. In germline, CDR1 is SGHDT, CDR2 YYEEEE. The CDR3 coding sequence is TGTGCCAGCAGCTCCACGGACAGGAACTATGGCTACACCTTC. The encoded protein is CASSSTDRNYGYTF.

The V and J genes are TRBV2 and TRBJ1-3, with TRBD1 identical over 7 bases. CDR3 size: 14 residues. Losses at the gene ends were 3 bases for V and 2 bases for J; bases not matched to a gene: 1. Per the germline V gene, CDR1 is SNHLY and CDR2 is FYNNEI. This CDR3 is CASSDTGAGNTIYF. The DNA of the CDR3 is TGTGCCAGCAGTGATACAGGGGCTGGAAACACCATATATTTT.

The rearrangement links TRBV7-9 to TRBJ2-1; 10 nucleotides agree with TRBD1. From germline, CDR1 is SEHNR and CDR2 FQNEAQ (reference sequence). The CDR3 covers 17 residues. Trimming took 7 bases from V and 6 from J; bases not matched to a gene: 15. CDR3 sequence: CASIRDRGLRSGNEQFF. CDR3 nucleotides: TGTGCCAGCATCCGGGACAGGGGCCTCAGGTCGGGCAATGAGCAGTTCTTC.